Following are 7 T cell receptor beta chains from one sample sequenced in a study of T cell responses to AZD1222 COVID-19 vaccine listed by TCRdb under 2021. To prepare the library, the immunoSEQ multiplex PCR assay was applied. As stored in TCRdb, this immuneACCESS dataset retains in-frame rearrangements with V and J assigned. A fraction of the clones does not appear; measured against another copy, unresolved V genes explain less than half of the discrepancy, and the remainder lacks a known reason. The sample records about 88,000 clones, approximately 90% of which are singletons. Clones ranked in the top ten supply around 5.8% of the sample. Reading the label with the study, this specimen's time point is: about 28 days (+/-7) after the second vaccine dose. The sample here was peripheral blood, taken 28 days after the second AZD1222 dose. All receptors come from an adult who received the AZD1222 COVID-19 vaccine.

The V and J genes are TRBV19 and TRBJ1-1, with D possibly matching TRBD1 (6 bases). The CDR3 has 14 residues. Germline CDR1 is LNHDA and CDR2 is SQIVND (reference sequence). V was cut by 6 bases and J by 5 bases, with 16 bases left in between. CDR3 region: CASRYREGETEAFF. For the CDR3, the DNA is TGTGCCAGTAGGTACAGGGAGGGGGAAACTGAAGCTTTCTTT.

V gene TRBV29-1 combines with J gene TRBJ1-1, with D uncertain. The V end lost 6 bases, the J end lost 7 bases, and 12 bases lay between the germline ends. The CDR3 runs to 11 residues. Germline CDR1 reads SQVTM; CDR2 reads ANQGSEA. This CDR3 is CSVAFRVEAFF. Written as DNA, the CDR3 is TGCAGCGTCGCCTTCAGAGTTGAAGCTTTCTTT.

This chain links TRBV6-5 with TRBJ2-2; the D is unclear. V gave up 10 bases and J gave up 2 bases, with 8 bases separating them. The germline V gene has CDR1 MNHEY and CDR2 SVGAGI. CDR3 length: 12 residues. DNA of the CDR3: TGTGCCACCCTGGTCAACACCGGGGAGCTGTTTTTT. Translating gives CATLVNTGELFF.

The sample holds a few counts of this clone. The chain links TRBV3-1 (or the pseudogene TRBV3-2) to TRBJ1-5; weak D call: TRBD1 (5 bases). Germline V gives CDR1 LGHDT, CDR2 YNNKEL (reference sequence). V was pared by 2 bases and J by 6 bases, with 11 bases between. This CDR3 is 14 amino acids long. The CDR3 protein is CASSQSTGFQPQHF. The CDR3 region has the DNA TGTGCCAGCAGCCAATCCACAGGTTTTCAGCCCCAGCATTTT.

The chain joins TRBV18 to TRBJ2-1; the match to TRBD2 covers 15 bases. CDR3 length: 16 residues. Germline V CDR1 and CDR2: KGHSH, LQKENI. The J segment lost 9 bases and the V segment lost 6 bases, leaving 9 bases of the junction unmatched. The CDR3 loop reads CASSARTSGGGTEQFF. The CDR3 DNA sequence: TGTGCCAGCTCGGCCCGGACTAGCGGGGGGGGAACTGAGCAGTTCTTC.

CDR3 in DNA: TGTGCCAGCAGCTTCTCGATCCAAGAGACCCAGTACTTC. Translated: CASSFSIQETQYF. The rearrangement links TRBV5-5 to TRBJ2-5; D call uncertain. This CDR3 is 13 amino acids long. Per germline, CDR1 SGHKS and CDR2 YYEKEE (reference sequence). The V and J ends lost 2 bases and 1 base respectively, with 6 bases between them.

J is TRBJ1-3 and V is TRBV5-1; D is undetermined. The CDR3 is 14 residues long. CDR1 is SGHRS, CDR2 YFSETQ, per germline. V gave up 4 bases and J gave up 3 bases, with 11 bases separating them. CDR3 loop: CASSPLGIGNTIYF. As DNA, the CDR3 is TGCGCCAGCAGCCCTCTTGGGATTGGAAACACCATATATTTT.